Listed here is a single TCR beta chain. The antigen remains undetermined. The data originate from a study of CD4+ T cells in melanoma. Measured with immunoSEQ multiplex PCR; TCRdb has only the in-frame clones, and not every one. This sample has 15,000 to 20,000 clones, with 80% to 90% found just once. Findings and caveats of the study: Neoantigen-specific CD4+ T cells in melanoma reportedly had diverse differentiation states. CD8+ T cell, macrophage and B cell function reportedly correlated with neoantigen-specific CD4+ T cells.

CDR3 length: 19 residues. The chain has TRBV21-1 and TRBJ1-3; the table's D call, TRBD1, was not checked against the DNA. TRBV21-1 counts as a pseudogene. The sample comprised cells from a culture (not recorded whether cultured in vitro). This receptor was taken from a human donor with melanoma. CDR3 amino acids: CASRAGRQGAGVRGNTIYF. The CDR3 DNA is TGTGCCAGCAGAGCGGGGAGACAGGGGGCAGGCGTACGAGGAAACACCATATATTTT.